Presented here are 18 T cell receptor beta chains from one specimen sequenced in a study of cytomegalovirus exposure and HLA in healthy donors (dated by TCRdb to the late 2010s). The receptor library was made with the immunoSEQ multiplex PCR assay. The multiplex PCR relied on a mix of 60 forward primers for TCR Vbeta segments and 13 reverse primers for TCR Jbeta segments. The table comes from immuneACCESS by way of TCRdb, which keeps in-frame sequences with V and J called. Part of the clones is missing from these tables; in studies checked, under half for an unresolved V gene and the rest for unknown reasons. This sample holds 200,000 to 250,000 clones; 82% were observed only once. The ten top clones hold 5.4% of the sample. The specimen was PBMCs. The receptors shown here come from a woman aged 40-49 years in good health and CMV-seropositive.

The chain links TRBV30 to TRBJ1-1; no firm D call. Trimming removed 2 bases from V and 11 bases from J, with 12 bases in between. The germline gives CDR1 GTSNPN, CDR2 SVGIG (reference sequence). CDR3 size: 11 residues. This chain's CDR3 is CAWSKNLRAFF. DNA for the CDR3: TGTGCCTGGAGTAAGAATCTCCGGGCTTTCTTT.

The V call is TRBV6-5, the J call TRBJ1-2; D may be TRBD1 (6 bases). Trimming pared 5 bases from V and 3 bases from J, leaving 13 bases between. Per germline, CDR1 MNHEY and CDR2 SVGAGI. The CDR3 consists of 14 residues. CDR3 region: CASSTPRTDYGYTF. The CDR3 DNA reads TGTGCCAGCAGTACACCCAGGACAGACTATGGCTACACCTTC.

The V and J genes are TRBV7-9 and TRBJ2-7; 8 nucleotides line up with TRBD2. V trimming: 0 bases; J trimming: 5 bases; junction bases outside the gene matches: 6. The CDR3 runs to 15 residues. Germline V gene sequence: CDR1 SEHNR, CDR2 FQNEAQ (reference sequence). CDR3 bases: TGTGCCAGCAGCTTAGCGCGGGGGGCAATCGACGAGCAGTACTTC. Protein product: CASSLARGAIDEQYF. Variable domain in full (rest from reference TRBV7-9 and TRBJ2-7): DTGVSQNPRHKITKRGQNVTFRCDPISEHNRLYWYRQTLGQGPEFLTYFQNEAQLEKSRLLSDRFSAERPKGSFSTLEIQRTEQGDSAMYLCASSLARGAIDEQYFGPGTRLTVT.

V usage is TRBV5-4 and J usage is TRBJ2-7, with D perhaps TRBD2 (6 bases). This CDR3 is 15 amino acids long. V was clipped by 5 bases and J by 0 bases, with 15 bases between them. Looked up from germline, CDR1 is SGHNT and CDR2 is YYREEE (reference sequence). The CDR3 nucleotides are TGTGCCAGCAGTACGGCCGGGGGACTCTCCTACGAGCAGTACTTC. Protein product: CASSTAGGLSYEQYF.

The V and J genes are TRBV7-8 and TRBJ2-4; D remains ambiguous. Per the germline V gene, CDR1 is SGHVS and CDR2 is FQNEAQ. The V end lost 4 bases, the J end lost 0 bases, and 13 bases lay between the germline ends. This CDR3 contains 16 residues. CDR3 loop: CASSSSTLLAKNIQYF. The CDR3 nucleotides are TGTGCCAGCAGCTCCTCGACTCTCTTAGCCAAAAACATTCAGTACTTC. The full variable domain, completed using reference TRBV7-8 and TRBJ2-4, is GAGVSQSPRYKVAKRGQDVALRCDPISGHVSLFWYQQALGQGPEFLTYFQNEAQLDKSGLPSDRFFAERPEGSVSTLKIQRTQQEDSAVYLCASSSSTLLAKNIQYFGAGTRLSVL.

This rearrangement joins TRBV25-1 to TRBJ1-3; no definite D call. The CDR3 runs 13 residues. V lost 4 bases and J 2 bases, leaving 6 bases between the germline ends. Looked up from germline, CDR1 is MGHDK and CDR2 is SYGVNS. CDR3 sequence (DNA): TGTGCCAGCAGTGTTATTACTGGAAACACCATATATTTT. This codes for CASSVITGNTIYF.

The J gene is TRBJ2-3, the V gene TRBV9; no clear D gene. With 0 bases removed from V and 6 bases from J, the gap between germline ends came to 5 bases. The CDR3 totals 12 residues. The germline V gene encodes CDR1 SGDLS and CDR2 YYNGEE. Here the CDR3 reads CASSVARDTQYF. In DNA, the CDR3 is TGTGCCAGCAGCGTAGCTCGGGATACGCAGTATTTT.

As concerns this clone: A read error may produce the germline difference seen at one junction end. This chain uses TRBV7-9 with TRBJ2-5, with TRBD1 matching 7 bases. This CDR3 region has 14 residues. CDR1 and CDR2 (germline): SEHNR, FQNEAQ (reference sequence). Here the CDR3 reads CSSSSDRVGWTQYF. DNA of the CDR3: TGTTCCAGCAGCTCTGACAGGGTGGGTTGGACCCAGTACTTC.

The table lists this clone with a few counts. The V gene is TRBV2, the J gene TRBJ1-5, with no clear D. The CDR3 spans 15 residues. Germline V gene data show CDR1 as SNHLY and CDR2 as FYNNEI. Trimming cost V 1 base and J 3 bases, with 10 bases left between them. CDR3 region: CASSEGQVVNQPQHF. CDR3 nucleotide sequence: TGTGCCAGCAGTGAAGGGCAGGTTGTCAATCAGCCCCAGCATTTT.

This sequence joins TRBV10-1 and TRBJ2-1, with D maybe TRBD2 (6 bases). V was pared by 8 bases and J by 0 bases, with 11 bases between. Germline CDR1 and CDR2: WNHNN and SYGVQD (reference sequence). This CDR3 has 14 amino acids. Here the CDR3 reads CASWGETSYNEQFF. The CDR3 DNA reads TGCGCCAGCTGGGGGGAGACCTCCTACAATGAGCAGTTCTTC.

J is TRBJ1-1 and V is TRBV11-2; 8 bases are shared with TRBD1. V lost 3 bases to trimming and J lost 4 bases; unmatched junction nucleotides: 10. CDR1 and CDR2 from the germline V gene are SGHAT and FQNNGV. CDR3 length equals 16 residues. In DNA form, the CDR3 reads TGTGCCAGCAGCTTGGCCAGGGGGCGGCCGGGCACTGAAGCTTTCTTT. Protein: CASSLARGRPGTEAFF.

V gene TRBV10-3 combines with J gene TRBJ2-4; TRBD2 might be the D (6 bases). The germline gives CDR1 ENHRY, CDR2 SYGVKD. CDR3 size: 12 residues. Trimming took off 9 bases at V and 5 bases at J, with 11 bases between the two ends. The CDR3 region has the DNA TGTGCCATGGGTCCGGGGGAAAACATTCAGTACTTC. Residues: CAMGPGENIQYF.

The chain couples TRBV5-1 to TRBJ1-5; a weak D match, TRBD1 (6 bases). V gave up 1 base and J gave up 4 bases, with 12 bases separating them. The CDR3 runs to 15 residues. Per the germline V gene, CDR1 is SGHRS and CDR2 is YFSETQ. In DNA form, the CDR3 reads TGCGCCAGCAGCTTGACAGGACAGCTTAATCAGCCCCAGCATTTT. Encoded protein: CASSLTGQLNQPQHF.

This clone is a singleton in its sample. The genes are TRBV21-1 and TRBJ2-7; the tabulated D call, TRBD2, remains unverified against the DNA. TRBV21-1 constitutes a pseudogene. The CDR3 consists of 11 residues. The CDR3 loop is CASSSLYEQYF. The CDR3 DNA reads TGTGCCAGCAGCAGTCTGTACGAGCAGTACTTC.

The chain uses TRBV10-3 and TRBJ2-5; 10 bases agree with TRBD2. The germline V gene has CDR1 ENHRY and CDR2 SYGVKD. The trim removed 3 bases at V and 5 bases at J, leaving 9 bases unmatched. The CDR3 is 16 residues long. CDR3 amino acids: CAISDFKRGGWETQYF. CDR3 nucleotides: TGTGCCATCAGTGACTTTAAGCGGGGGGGATGGGAGACCCAGTACTTC.

The V gene is TRBV27, the J gene TRBJ1-5, with 7 nucleotides matching TRBD1. The V and J ends lost 3 bases and 6 bases, in that order; junction bases with no gene match: 5. Germline V gene sequence: CDR1 MNHEY, CDR2 SMNVEV (reference sequence). The CDR3 runs 14 residues. CDR3 coding DNA: TGTGCCAGCAGTTTTAGAGGGGGCACTCAGCCCCAGCATTTT. It encodes CASSFRGGTQPQHF.

V is TRBV18 and J is TRBJ2-7; 7 bases line up with TRBD1. The CDR3 totals 16 residues. V shed 4 bases, J shed 7 bases, and the junction held 16 bases outside the gene matches. In germline, CDR1 is KGHSH, CDR2 LQKENI. In DNA form, the CDR3 reads TGTGCCAGCTCACTAGTAAAAAGGACAGGCTTAGGTGAGCAGTACTTC. The encoded protein is CASSLVKRTGLGEQYF.

The CDR3 DNA reads TGTGCCAGCTCACCGCGGACAGGGCACGGCACTGAAGCTTTCTTT. Translated, it gives CASSPRTGHGTEAFF. The chain joins TRBV18 to TRBJ1-1; TRBD1 matches 8 bases. Germline assignment: CDR1 KGHSH and CDR2 LQKENI. V was pared by 3 bases and J by 4 bases, with 7 bases of the junction left unmatched. The CDR3 is made up of 15 amino acids.